The present T cell receptor beta chain was sequenced within a study of cytomegalovirus exposure and HLA in healthy donors. Background on the study: In terms of ancestry, the Caucasian-associated cluster contained 75% to 85% of the 300 to 400 genotyped donors.

Study findings and constraints: In a later analysis, the majority of CMV-associated beta chains seemingly showed HLA restriction. In a later analysis, a missense DCLRE1C variant was linked to TCR beta V- and J-gene trimming.

V lost 5 bases, J lost 5 bases, and 22 bases lay in between. Germline-derived CDR1 and CDR2 are SGHVS and FQNEAQ. This CDR3 has 16 residues. At the time of sampling, donors were nominally healthy, though unrecorded immune exposures were likely. The study ran its PCR with 60 Vbeta and 13 Jbeta primers. Some clones are missing from TCRdb's copy, which holds only in-frame ones; the method was immunoSEQ multiplex PCR. The sample lists 150,000 to 200,000 clones, around 81% seen once, with around 6% in the top ten. Turning to this clone: What it binds is not known.

Input material: PBMCs. The V gene is TRBV7-8, the J gene TRBJ2-7, with D maybe TRBD1 (7 bases). The sequence derives from a man aged 35-49 years in good health and CMV-seronegative. The CDR3 DNA follows: TGTGCCAGCAGCCCCTCCCCGGGTCAGGGGGGCCACGAGCAGTACTTC. Protein product: CASSPSPGQGGHEQYF.